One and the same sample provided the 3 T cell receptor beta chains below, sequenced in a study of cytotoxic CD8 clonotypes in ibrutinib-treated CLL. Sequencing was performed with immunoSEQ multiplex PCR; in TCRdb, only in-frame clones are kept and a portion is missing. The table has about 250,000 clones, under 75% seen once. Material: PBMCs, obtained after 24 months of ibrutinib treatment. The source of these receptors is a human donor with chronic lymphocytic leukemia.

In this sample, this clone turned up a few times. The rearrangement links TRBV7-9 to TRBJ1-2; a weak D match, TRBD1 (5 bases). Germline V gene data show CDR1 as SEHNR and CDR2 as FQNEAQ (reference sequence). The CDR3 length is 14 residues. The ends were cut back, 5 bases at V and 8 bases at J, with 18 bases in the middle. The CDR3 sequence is CASSPTVASLGYTF. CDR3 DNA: TGTGCCAGCAGCCCGACAGTCGCGTCCCTCGGCTACACCTTC.

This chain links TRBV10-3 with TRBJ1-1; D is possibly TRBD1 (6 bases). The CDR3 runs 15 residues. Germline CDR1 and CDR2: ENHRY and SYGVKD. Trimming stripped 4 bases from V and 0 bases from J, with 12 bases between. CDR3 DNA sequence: TGTGCCATCAGTGGAATAACAGGGATGAACACTGAAGCTTTCTTT. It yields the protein CAISGITGMNTEAFF.

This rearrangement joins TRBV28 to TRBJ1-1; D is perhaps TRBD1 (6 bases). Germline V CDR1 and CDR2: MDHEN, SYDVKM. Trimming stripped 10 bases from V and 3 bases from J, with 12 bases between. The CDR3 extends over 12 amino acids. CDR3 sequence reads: CATTGPHTEAFF. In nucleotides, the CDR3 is TGTGCCACTACAGGGCCGCACACTGAAGCTTTCTTT.